The T cell receptor beta chain under discussion was sequenced for a study of neurological immune-mediated disorders. Overall study results and limits: Levels of TCR clonal expansion peaked in HTLV-1-associated myelopathy and reached their lowest in multiple sclerosis, under those of healthy controls.

TCRdb processed the 5' RACE reads anew with MiXCR; each CDR3 protein has one entry. The table has roughly 50,000 distinct CDR3 sequences, over 20% seen once. Trimming removed 3 bases from V and 1 base from J; junction bases left unmatched: 5. The germline CDR1 and CDR2 sequences are MGHRA and YSYEKL. This CDR3 has 16 amino acids. The healthy controls volunteered at a blood bank in Maryland, USA. Unsorted libraries were derived from 2 million PBMCs stored at -80 C. Points on this clonotype: Its specificity is not known.

Sequenced sample: PBMCs. The chain employs TRBV4-1 and TRBJ2-1, with 8 nucleotides matching TRBD2. This receptor was obtained from a woman in her 70s in good health. The CDR3: CASSQGGTRSYNEQFF. The CDR3 DNA reads as TGCGCCAGCAGCCAGGGGGGGACTAGGTCCTACAATGAGCAGTTCTTC.